This is a list of T cell receptor beta chains from one sample in a study of OX40 agonist ivuxolimab in advanced cancers. TCRdb's copy holds only in-frame clones and misses some; the assay was immunoSEQ multiplex PCR. The top ten clones hold 0.9% to 1.2% of a sample with 70,000 to 95,000 clones, around 90% of them seen once. Specimen: CD4+ or CD8+ T cells sorted from blood, collected in a trial of the OX40 agonist ivuxolimab. These receptors originate from an adult with an advanced solid tumor such as melanoma, head and neck, liver or kidney cancer. Both conserved end residues are part of each CDR3. D genes are given only for firm matches. Size is omitted from some rows. Given values are once, few, many or a class for expanded clones.

J gene | D gene | V gene | CDR3 length | clone size | CDR3 DNA | CDR3 protein
TRBJ2-3 | . | TRBV6-5 | 15 | . | TGTGCCAGCAGTTACTCGAGGCTAGCCCCAGATACGCAGTATTTT | CASSYSRLAPDTQYF
TRBJ1-2 | . | TRBV28 | 14 | . | TGTGCCAGCACTTGGGGGGGCAGGTCCTTTAGCTACACCTTC | CASTWGGRSFSYTF
TRBJ1-5 | TRBD1 | TRBV2 | 14 | . | TGTGCCAGCACCGCCGGGACAGGGGATCAGCCCCAGCATTTT | CASTAGTGDQPQHF
TRBJ2-3 | TRBD2 | TRBV7-2 | 15 | . | TGTGCCAGCAGCCCGACTAGCGGCAGCACAGATACGCAGTATTTT | CASSPTSGSTDTQYF
TRBJ2-1 | TRBD2 | TRBV5-4 | 19 | . | TGTGCCAGCAGCTTTAAGCGGGAGGCTGCGTTTAGCTCCTACAATGAGCAGTTCTTC | CASSFKREAAFSSYNEQFF
TRBJ1-4 | . | TRBV28 | 15 | . | TGTGCCAGCAGTTTATGGACCGGGGCCGATGAAAAACTGTTTTTT | CASSLWTGADEKLFF
TRBJ1-2 | . | TRBV19 | 15 | . | TGTGCCAGTAGCGGTTTTGTTCCGCTAAACTATGGCTACACCTTC | CASSGFVPLNYGYTF
TRBJ2-2 | . | TRBV7-6 | 15 | . | TGTGCCAGCAGCTTAGCGCGGCCGGGGACCGGGGAGCTGTTTTTT | CASSLARPGTGELFF
TRBJ1-5 | . | TRBV30 | 14 | . | TGTGCCTGGAGTGTACTGGGGGCCGGGCAGCCCCAGCATTTT | CAWSVLGAGQPQHF
TRBJ1-5 | . | TRBV16 | 15 | . | TGTGCCAGTAGCCCGGGCCCCTGGGTTAATCAGCCCCAGCATTTT | CASSPGPWVNQPQHF
TRBJ1-2 | . | TRBV11-1 | 12 | few | TGTGCCAGCAGCCCCTTCGGCCCGGGCTACACCTTC | CASSPFGPGYTF
TRBJ2-7 | . | TRBV19 | 14 | . | TGTGCCAGTAGAACTCAGGGCAGCTCCTACGAGCAGTACTTC | CASRTQGSSYEQYF
TRBJ1-1 | TRBD1 | TRBV2 | 14 | few | TGTGCCAGCAGTGGGGGACAGGGGCACACTGAAGCTTTCTTT | CASSGGQGHTEAFF
TRBJ1-2 | . | TRBV30 | 13 | . | TGTGCCTCGATAAACAGGGCACACTATGGCTACACCTTC | CASINRAHYGYTF
TRBJ1-6 | . | TRBV10-3 | 15 | . | TGTGCCATCAGTGGAGATGGGCGGGGGAATTCACCCCTCCACTTT | CAISGDGRGNSPLHF
TRBJ2-1 | . | TRBV5-4 | 16 | . | TGTGCCAGCAGCTTGGGCGGGGGCTCTTCCTACAATGAGCAGTTCTTC | CASSLGGGSSYNEQFF
TRBJ1-1 | . | TRBV4-3 | 15 | . | TGCGCCAGCAGCCAAGATCCGGAGGGCAGCACTGAAGCTTTCTTT | CASSQDPEGSTEAFF
TRBJ2-5 | . | TRBV5-1 | 14 | . | TGCGCCAGCAGCTTGGATGGCAACGCAGAGACCCAGTACTTC | CASSLDGNAETQYF
TRBJ2-7 | TRBD2 | TRBV6-6 | 13 | . | TGTGCCAGCAAGGCTAGCGGACCCTACGAGCAGTACTTC | CASKASGPYEQYF
TRBJ2-1 | . | TRBV21-1 | 18 | . | TGTGCCAGCAGCAAAGCGCTTCTTCGCGGAAGCTCCTACAATGAGCAGTTCTTC | CASSKALLRGSSYNEQFF
TRBJ1-3 | . | TRBV11-2 | 18 | . | TGTGCCAGCAGCCCTAGAGGGGGGGGACAAGGCTCTGGAAACACCATATATTTT | CASSPRGGGQGSGNTIYF
TRBJ2-5 | . | TRBV19 | 15 | . | TGTGCCAGTAGTAACCTGGCCAAGCGAGGGGAGACCCAGTACTTC | CASSNLAKRGETQYF